Shown below are 32 T cell receptor beta chains from a single sample sequenced in a study of T cell repertoires in cytomegalovirus infection. TCRdb reanalysed the reads using MiXCR and keeps one entry per CDR3 protein. Of hundreds of thousands of distinct CDR3 sequences in the sample, around 6.4% were seen once. Sequencing was carried out using PBMCs. The receptors here all came from a human donor in good health (CMV status not recorded). Some clones in this sample may be carry-over from other donors' samples.

This clonotype was seen many times. The CDR3 loop is CASSLLQGNYGYTF. In DNA form, the CDR3 reads TGTGCCAGCAGCTTATTACAGGGCAACTATGGCTACACCTTC. The chain has TRBV7-2 and TRBJ1-2; weak D call: TRBD1 (6 bases). This CDR3 has 14 residues. Germline-derived CDR1 and CDR2 are SGHTA and FQGNSA. V was shortened by 2 bases and J by 2 bases, with 9 bases between the two germline ends.

In this sample, this clonotype turned up a few times. The chain combines TRBV6-8 with TRBJ2-3; 8 bases align to TRBD1. CDR3 length: 15 amino acids. V trimming: 7 bases; J trimming: 2 bases; junction bases outside the gene matches: 8. Per germline, CDR1 MNHGY and CDR2 SAAAGT. CDR3 region: CASKGQAPHTDTQYF. As DNA, the CDR3 is TGTGCCAGCAAGGGACAGGCTCCCCACACAGATACGCAGTATTTT.

This clonotype was counted between two and nine times. The V call is TRBV18, the J call TRBJ2-1; no clear D. The V end was cut by 4 bases, the J end by 5 bases, with 15 bases between. CDR1 is KGHSH and CDR2 is LQKENI in the germline V gene. The CDR3 is 15 residues long. In DNA, the CDR3 is TGTGCCAGCTCACTACTGGACCTGGGAAACAATGAGCAGTTCTTC. Translated: CASSLLDLGNNEQFF.

This clonotype has at least ten counts. This sequence joins TRBV20-1 and TRBJ2-1; perhaps TRBD2 as D (5 bases). The CDR3 is 15 residues long. CDR1 and CDR2 (germline): DFQATT, SNEGSKA (reference sequence). CDR3: CSAGGGVTAYNEQFF. The CDR3, as DNA: TGCAGCGCGGGTGGCGGAGTGACCGCCTACAATGAGCAGTTCTTC.

Ten or more counts support this clonotype. The V gene is TRBV5-4, the J gene TRBJ1-1; D gene ambiguous. The CDR3 is 15 amino acids. Trimming stripped 0 bases from V and 4 bases from J, with 13 bases between. The germline V gene encodes CDR1 SGHNT and CDR2 YYREEE (reference sequence). DNA of the CDR3: TGTGCCAGCAGCTTGGGAGGTCGGCTCGCCACTGAAGCTTTCTTT. Translated: CASSLGGRLATEAFF.

This clonotype was seen only a few times. The CDR3: CATSRDRVGYTF. The CDR3 DNA sequence: TGTGCCACCAGCAGAGATCGAGTTGGCTACACCTTC. V usage is TRBV15 and J usage is TRBJ1-2; D unclear. The CDR3 contains 12 residues. The germline CDR1 and CDR2 sequences are LNHNV and YYDKDF (reference sequence). Deletions cut 0 bases from V and 7 bases from J, with 6 bases between.

This clonotype was recorded a few times. The chain is built from TRBV27 and TRBJ2-1; 11 bases map to TRBD2. The germline CDR1 and CDR2 sequences are MNHEY and SMNVEV (reference sequence). The CDR3 contains 17 residues. The ends lost 2 bases at V and 5 bases at J; junction bases unmatched: 8. The CDR3 here is CASSLVAGGSVNNEQFF. CDR3 DNA sequence: TGTGCCAGCAGTTTAGTAGCGGGGGGGTCGGTCAACAATGAGCAGTTCTTC.

This clonotype was observed many times. V and J are TRBV20-1 and TRBJ1-1, with D unclear. Per the germline V gene, CDR1 is DFQATT and CDR2 is SNEGSKA (reference sequence). The CDR3 runs 12 residues. The V end lost 4 bases, the J end lost 2 bases, and 8 bases lay between the germline ends. CDR3 protein: CSATMPNTEAFF. The CDR3 DNA is TGCAGTGCTACAATGCCTAACACTGAAGCTTTCTTT.

This clonotype was seen at least ten times. For the CDR3, the DNA is TGTGCCAGCAGTTTAGGGAGGGGACGCACTGAAGCTTTCTTT. It encodes CASSLGRGRTEAFF. V and J are TRBV6-2 or TRBV6-3 and TRBJ1-1; possible D gene TRBD1, 5 bases. The germline V and J ends were trimmed by 4 bases and 4 bases, with 13 bases remaining between them. CDR1 and CDR2 (germline): MNHEY, SVGEGT. CDR3 length equals 14 residues.

V and J are TRBV20-1 and TRBJ2-3, with D hard to call. The V end lost 6 bases, the J end lost 4 bases, and 8 bases lay between the germline ends. Germline V CDR1 and CDR2: DFQATT, SNEGSKA (reference sequence). This CDR3 contains 11 residues. The CDR3 loop is CSAMGADTQYF. CDR3 in DNA: TGCAGTGCCATGGGTGCAGATACGCAGTATTTT.

There are many counts of this clonotype. The gene calls are TRBV7-2 and TRBJ2-7; 8 nucleotides match TRBD1. Germline CDR1 SGHTA, CDR2 FQGNSA. Unmatched junction bases numbered 2, after V lost 0 bases and J lost 1 base. The CDR3 covers 15 residues. The CDR3 sequence: CASSLAHRGSYEQYF. The CDR3 bases are TGTGCCAGCAGCTTAGCGCACAGGGGGTCCTACGAGCAGTACTTC.

This clonotype was counted ten times or more. The CDR3 DNA sequence: TGTGCCAGCAGGCCACCTGGGAGGGAGACCCAGTACTTC. It encodes CASRPPGRETQYF. The rearrangement links TRBV5-6 to TRBJ2-5, with TRBD2 as a possible D gene (6 bases). The V end was cut by 5 bases, the J end by 5 bases, with 13 bases between. The CDR3 loop spans 13 amino acids. Germline lookup yields CDR1 SGHDT and CDR2 YYEEEE.

In this sample, this clonotype turned up many times. In DNA form, the CDR3 reads TGTGCCAGCAGTCCTCAAAGGACTATACATGAGCAGTTCTTC. It specifies CASSPQRTIHEQFF. This chain connects TRBV28 to TRBJ2-1; D perhaps matches TRBD2 (6 bases). Germline V gene data show CDR1 as MDHEN and CDR2 as SYDVKM. Trimming removed 5 bases at V and 8 bases at J, with 16 bases between. The CDR3 runs to 14 residues.

In its sample, this clonotype was seen many times. The V call is TRBV29-1, the J call TRBJ2-5, with 7 bases fitting TRBD1. CDR1 and CDR2 from the germline V gene are SQVTM and ANQGSEA. The CDR3 covers 13 residues. V was clipped by 7 bases and J by 5 bases; unmatched bases: 10. The CDR3 coding sequence is TGCAGCGCCTTGGGACAGTTGAGGGAGACCCAGTACTTC. It encodes CSALGQLRETQYF.

Only a few counts were recorded for this clonotype. This sequence joins TRBV20-1 and TRBJ1-1; perhaps TRBD1 as D (6 bases). CDR3 size: 13 residues. Germline values: CDR1 DFQATT, CDR2 SNEGSKA (reference sequence). Trimming cost V 5 bases and J 1 base, with 11 bases left between them. The CDR3 sequence is CSAAGVANTEAFF. CDR3 nucleotide sequence: TGCAGTGCTGCAGGGGTTGCGAACACTGAAGCTTTCTTT.

This clonotype was seen ten or more times. The chain combines TRBV7-2 with TRBJ1-1, with D maybe TRBD1 (5 bases). The CDR3 loop spans 16 amino acids. Trimming pared 3 bases from V and 0 bases from J, leaving 14 bases between. Germline loops: CDR1 SGHTA, CDR2 FQGNSA. The CDR3 sequence is CASSFLPGPMNTEAFF. CDR3 in DNA: TGTGCCAGCAGCTTTCTTCCGGGACCGATGAACACTGAAGCTTTCTTT.

The V and J genes are TRBV29-1 and TRBJ2-2; TRBD1 might be the D (6 bases). Germline V CDR1 and CDR2: SQVTM, ANQGSEA. CDR3 size: 11 residues. Trimming cost V 5 bases and J 7 bases, with 8 bases left between them. CDR3 DNA sequence: TGCAGCGTTAGGACAGACGGGGAGCTGTTTTTT. Its translation: CSVRTDGELFF.

This clonotype was counted at least ten times. The chain joins TRBV4-3 to TRBJ2-5; 8 nucleotides match TRBD2. The CDR3 is 15 amino acids. CDR1 LGHNA and CDR2 YSLEER come from the germline V gene. V trimming: 2 bases; J trimming: 5 bases; junction bases outside the gene matches: 7. In DNA form, the CDR3 reads TGCGCCAGCAGCCAACTCACTAGCGGTCTGGAGACCCAGTACTTC. Translating it yields CASSQLTSGLETQYF.

This clonotype has at least ten counts. This chain joins TRBV2 and TRBJ2-7; possibly TRBD2 for D (6 bases). Trimming removed 4 bases from V and 4 bases from J, with 8 bases in between. CDR3 length: 12 residues. Per the germline V gene, CDR1 is SNHLY and CDR2 is FYNNEI. This chain's CDR3 is CASSAEGYEQYF. The CDR3 bases are TGTGCCAGCAGTGCGGAGGGATACGAGCAGTACTTC.

This clonotype was counted many times. The CDR3, as DNA: TGTGCCAGCAGTCCGAGGGTTGGGGAGCTGTTTTTT. This translates into CASSPRVGELFF. The chain joins TRBV6-2 or TRBV6-3 to TRBJ2-2, with D perhaps TRBD2 (5 bases). V lost 5 bases to trimming and J lost 8 bases, with 9 bases between them. CDR3 length: 12 amino acids. Germline values: CDR1 MNHEY, CDR2 SVGEGT.

This clonotype was seen repeatedly, ten times or more. J is TRBJ2-1 and V is TRBV5-5, with TRBD1 matching 9 bases. V lost 4 bases and J lost 1; bases outside the gene matches: 3. Germline V gene lookup returns CDR1 SGHKS and CDR2 YYEKEE (reference sequence). This CDR3 is built from 15 residues. The CDR3 nucleotides are TGTGCCAGCAGCATAGGACAGGGGTCCTACAATGAGCAGTTCTTC. This translates into CASSIGQGSYNEQFF.

The table lists this clonotype with a few counts. The rearrangement joins TRBV5-6 to TRBJ2-3; D may be TRBD2 (5 bases). This CDR3 region has 16 residues. Between the trimmed V and J ends, which lost 0 bases and 6 bases, there was a span of 17 bases. From germline, CDR1 is SGHDT and CDR2 YYEEEE. The CDR3 protein is CASSLGTGREMDTQYF. The CDR3 DNA reads TGTGCCAGCAGCTTGGGAACGGGTCGGGAAATGGATACGCAGTATTTT.

This clonotype was seen a handful of times. The genes are TRBV6-2 or TRBV6-3 and TRBJ2-1; a possible D gene is TRBD2 (5 bases). The CDR3 contains 14 residues. Germline CDR1 MNHEY, CDR2 SVGEGT. V dropped 4 bases and J dropped 3 bases, with 10 bases sitting between them. The CDR3 region has the DNA TGTGCCAGCAGTTTCTACCGGGACTACAATGAGCAGTTCTTC. It encodes CASSFYRDYNEQFF.

This clonotype was recorded only once. The chain has TRBV7-6 and TRBJ2-2, with a tentative D call TRBD1 (6 bases). The CDR3 contains 15 residues. V lost 5 bases and J lost 5, with 15 bases in between. Looked up from germline, CDR1 is SGHVS and CDR2 is FNYEAQ. For the CDR3, the DNA is TGTGCCAGCAGCCGGACCCCAGGGGAGACCGGGGAGCTGTTTTTT. Amino acids: CASSRTPGETGELFF.

This clonotype was found many times. The V gene is TRBV20-1, the J gene TRBJ2-7; D remains unclear. The V gene lost 0 bases and the J gene lost 1 base, with 16 bases spanning the gap. The CDR3 runs 16 residues. Germline CDR1 is DFQATT and CDR2 is SNEGSKA (reference sequence). For the CDR3, the DNA is TGCAGTGCTAGAGATCAAAAAACAGCCTTTTCCTACGAGCAGTACTTC. Its translation: CSARDQKTAFSYEQYF.

This clonotype came up many times. V and J are TRBV5-1 and TRBJ1-2, with D possibly being TRBD1 (5 bases). Per the germline V gene, CDR1 is SGHRS and CDR2 is YFSETQ. The CDR3 consists of 13 residues. V lost 2 bases and J lost 1, with 6 bases in between. CDR3 DNA sequence: TGCGCCAGCAGCTTCAGGGATAACTATGGCTACACCTTC. Translated: CASSFRDNYGYTF.

In this sample, this clonotype turned up many times. This chain connects TRBV18 to TRBJ2-7; TRBD1 or TRBD2 may be the D gene (5 bases each). Trimming cost V 3 bases and J 6 bases, with 15 bases left between them. There are 14 residues in the CDR3. Germline assignment: CDR1 KGHSH and CDR2 LQKENI. CDR3 loop: CASSPWYGTTEQYF. The CDR3 nucleotides are TGTGCCAGCTCACCGTGGTACGGGACGACCGAGCAGTACTTC.

This clonotype was counted ten times or more. This rearrangement joins TRBV28 to TRBJ2-5; 8 bases are a match to TRBD2. Trimming at V came to 6 bases and at J to 1 base, leaving 7 bases not matched to a gene. Germline CDR1 reads MDHEN; CDR2 reads SYDVKM. The CDR3 totals 15 residues. In DNA, the CDR3 is TGTGCCAGCAGGCCGGGGGGGGACGCCCAAGAGACCCAGTACTTC. Amino acid sequence: CASRPGGDAQETQYF.

This clonotype was seen repeatedly, ten times or more. The chain links TRBV9 to TRBJ2-3, with D possibly called TRBD1 or TRBD2 (5 bases each). CDR1 and CDR2 (germline): SGDLS, YYNGEE. The CDR3 is made up of 15 amino acids. V was clipped by 3 bases and J by 3 bases, with 14 bases between them. The CDR3 region has the DNA TGTGCCAGCAGCGCCCCCCGGGGCCAGACAGATACGCAGTATTTT. It specifies CASSAPRGQTDTQYF.

This clonotype was counted at least ten times. This chain links TRBV6-1 with TRBJ2-1, with unresolved D. Germline V gene lookup returns CDR1 MNHNS and CDR2 SASEGT. Trimming took off 6 bases at V and 4 bases at J, with 13 bases between the two ends. This CDR3 has 14 residues. Here the CDR3 reads CASSLRTNYNEQFF. CDR3 bases: TGTGCCAGCAGCCTCCGGACCAATTACAATGAGCAGTTCTTC.

This rearrangement joins TRBV29-1 to TRBJ2-2; D is undetermined. Looked up from germline, CDR1 is SQVTM and CDR2 is ANQGSEA. Trimming cost V 5 bases and J 5 bases, with 9 bases left between them. CDR3 length equals 12 residues. The CDR3 DNA follows: TGCAGCGTTTTATCACGGACCGGGGAGCTGTTTTTT. Translation gives CSVLSRTGELFF.

This clonotype came up many times. V usage is TRBV7-3 and J usage is TRBJ1-6, with TRBD1 matching over 7 bases. From germline, CDR1 is SGHTA and CDR2 FQGTGA. CDR3 length: 13 amino acids. V lost 6 bases to trimming and J lost 8 bases; unmatched junction nucleotides: 4. The CDR3 DNA sequence: TGTGCCAGCAGGCAGGGGGGGGATTCACCCCTCCACTTT. Amino acids: CASRQGGDSPLHF.